The present T cell receptor (beta chain) was sequenced within a study of immune heterogeneity within non-small cell lung tumors (dated by TCRdb to about 2018). For the study in its entirety: By histology, the tumors were several squamous cell carcinomas, about nine non-squamous carcinomas and 1 tumor not otherwise specified. Whole-exome sequencing, RNA-seq and TCR beta repertoire sequencing were combined for multiple spatially distinct regions from each NSCLC tumor so that intratumoral immune heterogeneity could be examined. TCR repertoires were analyzed from approximately 60 tumor loci of approximately 14 patients, while transcriptome data covered only about 45 loci from some eleven patients. Neoantigen binding to each patient's HLA alleles was predicted with netMHCpan-3.0 for mutant peptides of 8 to 11 amino acids.

The germline V gene (reference sequence) specifies LGHDT as CDR1 and YNNKEL as CDR2. The CDR3 spans 15 residues, from the cysteine through the phenylalanine. Kept here is only the CDR3 DNA, which spans 45 bases and is read in frame from base 1. V has 3 bases trimmed and J has 7 bases trimmed; junction bases matching no gene number 4. As a fraction of the sample, this clonotype is medium-sized (0.01 to 0.1%). Its antigen is not yet known. Per-base qualities were not stored, and no clone one base away is much larger. General study outcomes and caveats: Within a patient, the same dominant CDR3B clonotypes appeared at multiple loci, but different tumor locations also contained unique high-frequency clones. A statistically significant but moderate positive correlation (R about 0.34) was observed between local T-cell repertoire clonality and local tumor mutational burden. High-frequency TCR beta clonotypes were found to be largely distinct between individual patients.

Genomic DNA was extracted from bulk tumor tissue and used as the TCR template, and approximately 600 ng gDNA was amplified per sample. During surgery, several biopsies were collected from each primary tumor and placed as far from one another as possible within the tumor mass. Patients in the study cohort, which was described as untreated, were newly diagnosed NSCLC cases going through curative surgery. The donor group was made up of more than twelve newly diagnosed non-small cell lung cancer patients undergoing surgery with curative intent. A couple of independent pathologists reviewed the resected tumor masses. Only high-quality DNA and RNA samples were carried forward to sequencing. The TCR beta CDR3 region was amplified with a multiplex PCR system whose first round of approximately 10 cycles used 32 V-gene forward primers and 13 J-gene reverse primers. A QIAGEN Multiplex PCR Kit was used for first-round PCR, and the primer sequences were filed in Chinese patent CN105087789A. Illumina universal primers were attached in a second round of PCR run with the Phusion High-Fidelity PCR Kit. TCR libraries were paired-end sequenced at 151 bp read length on the Illumina HiSeq X Ten platform. Per the original workflow: Reads lacking multiplex PCR primers were removed with Cutadapt, read pairs were merged with PEAR, and CDR3 regions were called with MiXCR default settings. Shannon entropy measured repertoire diversity, while clonality was calculated as one minus the Shannon entropy divided by the ln of the count of productive unique sequences. A clonotype counted as a dominant or high-frequency T-cell clone when its frequency was 0.5% or higher. TCRdb reanalyzed the raw reads on its own, using fastp at Q25 for trimming and MiXCR for clone calling, and kept in-frame beta chains. When rows share a CDR3 protein, they turn into one entry using the most common DNA and genes. The V and J calls, along with clone size, are taken from TCRdb and not from the paper's own processing. For this sample the table gives 2,600 or so distinct CDR3 sequences, of which 26% were detected only once. The top ten constitute just under 20% of the sample.

The rearrangement joined TRBV3-1 to TRBJ2-1; the central 12 bases match TRBD1. The TCR originated in a man aged 60 to 75 with non-small cell lung cancer. What was sequenced was lung tumor tissue. CDR3 sequence: CASSHTGQGANEQFF. The nucleotide sequence reads TGTGCCAGCAGCCACACGGGACAGGGGGCAAATGAGCAGTTCTTC.